This T cell receptor beta chain was sequenced for a study of technical replicates of blood from a few donors. The table came from immunoSEQ multiplex PCR; TCRdb's copy has only in-frame clones and leaves some out. This table has some 76,000 clones, 90% to 95% appearing once. This receptor was identified in a human donor in good health. Sequenced sample: T cells isolated from PBMCs.

CDR3 protein: CASSSRDSYEQYF. The CDR3 DNA is TGTGCCAGCAGCTCCCGCGACTCCTACGAGCAGTACTTC. The rearrangement links TRBV5-4 to TRBJ2-7; D gene ambiguous. The CDR3 spans 13 residues. V shed 3 bases and J shed 0 bases, with 7 bases lying between them. CDR1 and CDR2 from the germline V gene are SGHNT and YYREEE (reference sequence).